Listed below are T cell receptor beta chains from one sample, sequenced in a study of siplizumab effects on memory and regulatory T cells. The table came from immunoSEQ multiplex PCR; TCRdb's copy has only in-frame clones and leaves some out. This sample has tens of thousands of clones, with 95% to 98% found just once. The sequenced material came from naive CD4+ T cells sorted from blood. The source of these receptors is a human donor in good health. Both conserved end residues are part of each CDR3. D genes are given only for firm matches. Size tells how often a clone was seen (once, few, many) or the class of an expanded clone, and some rows leave it out.

v_gene: TRBV6-5; j_gene: TRBJ2-1; d_gene: TRBD2; abundance: -; CDR3nt: TGTGCCAGCAGTCGCGGGACTAGCGGCCAGCAGTTCTTC; CDR3aa: CASSRGTSGQQFF
v_gene: TRBV7-3; j_gene: TRBJ2-2; d_gene: -; abundance: -; CDR3nt: TGTGCCAGCAGCTTGCTAACGACCGGGGAGCTGTTTTTT; CDR3aa: CASSLLTTGELFF
v_gene: TRBV30; j_gene: TRBJ2-7; d_gene: TRBD1; abundance: once; CDR3nt: TGTGCCTGCCAGGGACAGGACGACTACGAGCAGTACTTC; CDR3aa: CACQGQDDYEQYF
v_gene: TRBV9; j_gene: TRBJ2-7; d_gene: -; abundance: -; CDR3nt: TGTGCCAGCAGCCTGAAGTCCCTCTCTGGCGAGCAGTACTTC; CDR3aa: CASSLKSLSGEQYF
v_gene: TRBV6-5; j_gene: TRBJ2-7; d_gene: -; abundance: once; CDR3nt: TGTGCCAGCAGAACGACCCCATACTACGAGCAGTACTTC; CDR3aa: CASRTTPYYEQYF
v_gene: TRBV7-9; j_gene: TRBJ2-3; d_gene: -; abundance: -; CDR3nt: TGTGCCAGCAGCTTAGAGAGGTTCGCAGATACGCAGTATTTT; CDR3aa: CASSLERFADTQYF
v_gene: TRBV27; j_gene: TRBJ1-6; d_gene: -; abundance: -; CDR3nt: TGTGCCAGCAGTTTCCGGGACTCCTATAATTCACCCCTCCACTTT; CDR3aa: CASSFRDSYNSPLHF
v_gene: TRBV7-3; j_gene: TRBJ2-7; d_gene: -; abundance: -; CDR3nt: TGTGCCAGCAGCCGAAATCATGGGCCGTCCTACGAGCAGTACTTC; CDR3aa: CASSRNHGPSYEQYF
v_gene: TRBV2; j_gene: TRBJ1-5; d_gene: -; abundance: -; CDR3nt: TGTGCCAGCAATGGGGATAGCAATCAGCCCCAGCATTTT; CDR3aa: CASNGDSNQPQHF
v_gene: TRBV29-1; j_gene: TRBJ1-3; d_gene: TRBD1; abundance: -; CDR3nt: TGCAGCGTTGAAGGCAGGGGGGACTCTGGAAACACCATATATTTT; CDR3aa: CSVEGRGDSGNTIYF
v_gene: TRBV18; j_gene: TRBJ1-2; d_gene: TRBD1; abundance: -; CDR3nt: TGTGCCAGCTCACCGGGACAGGTCCAGGGCTACACCTTC; CDR3aa: CASSPGQVQGYTF
v_gene: TRBV21-1; j_gene: TRBJ1-2; d_gene: -; abundance: -; CDR3nt: TGTGCCAGCAGCAATTTCGGGGCTGGCTACACCTTC; CDR3aa: CASSNFGAGYTF
v_gene: TRBV13; j_gene: TRBJ1-4; d_gene: -; abundance: -; CDR3nt: TGTGCCAGCAGCGCAGCCCGAGGAGCAACTAATGAAAAACTGTTTTTT; CDR3aa: CASSAARGATNEKLFF
v_gene: TRBV19; j_gene: TRBJ1-1; d_gene: -; abundance: -; CDR3nt: TGTGCCAGTAGTAAGACAGGCGTGAACACTGAAGCTTTCTTT; CDR3aa: CASSKTGVNTEAFF
v_gene: TRBV29-1; j_gene: TRBJ2-3; d_gene: TRBD1; abundance: -; CDR3nt: TGCAGCGTTACCGGGACAGGGGCACCCGATACGCAGTATTTT; CDR3aa: CSVTGTGAPDTQYF
v_gene: TRBV15; j_gene: TRBJ2-5; d_gene: TRBD2; abundance: -; CDR3nt: TGTGCCACCAGCAGAGACGTTAGCGGGAGGGGGGAGACCCAGTACTTC; CDR3aa: CATSRDVSGRGETQYF
v_gene: TRBV29-1; j_gene: TRBJ2-5; d_gene: -; abundance: once; CDR3nt: TGCAGCGTGGGCGATAGCTGGATCCAGTACTTC; CDR3aa: CSVGDSWIQYF
v_gene: TRBV7-3; j_gene: TRBJ2-1; d_gene: TRBD1; abundance: -; CDR3nt: TGTGCCAGCAGCTTAGGGACAGGGAATGAGCAGTTCTTC; CDR3aa: CASSLGTGNEQFF
v_gene: TRBV2; j_gene: TRBJ1-6; d_gene: -; abundance: -; CDR3nt: TGTGCCAGCAGTGTTCGGCAGAGTAATTCACCCCTCCACTTT; CDR3aa: CASSVRQSNSPLHF
v_gene: TRBV7-9; j_gene: TRBJ2-1; d_gene: TRBD2; abundance: -; CDR3nt: TGTGCCAGCAGCTTAGCTGGGACTAGCGGGAAAGGCAATGAGCAGTTCTTC; CDR3aa: CASSLAGTSGKGNEQFF